A selection of T cell receptor beta chains follows, all from one sample in a study of tumor-infiltrating lymphocytes in primary liver carcinoma. TCRdb passed the multiplex PCR reads through MiXCR, listing each CDR3 protein once. In the table there are 310,000 or so distinct CDR3 sequences, around three fifths of which are singletons. The specimen sequenced was peripheral blood. The receptors were sampled from a woman in her thirties with primary liver carcinoma and hepatitis B virus infection. The CDR3 runs from the conserved cysteine through the conserved F or W. A D gene is named only where the DNA matches it firmly. Only some rows state a clone size, as once, few, many or a class for expanded clones.

V,J,D,size,DNA,CDR3
TRBV12-5,TRBJ2-5,-,many,TGTGCTAGTGGTTTAGACAGCCGAGAGGAGACCCAGTACTTC,CASGLDSREETQYF
TRBV4-1,TRBJ2-1,-,-,TGTGCCAGCAGCCGAGATCGTACCAGCGGGTGGGACGAGCAGTTCTTC,CASSRDRTSGWDEQFF
TRBV12-3/TRBV12-4,TRBJ2-3,-,-,TGTGCCAGCAGTTGGGTAGAGGGCACGGGGGATACGCAGTATTTT,CASSWVEGTGDTQYF
TRBV29-1,TRBJ2-5,-,many,TGCAGCGTTGTTAACCAAGAGACCCAGTACTTC,CSVVNQETQYF
TRBV14,TRBJ2-5,-,-,TGTGCCAGCAGCATTCGGGGGTCCCAGTACTTC,CASSIRGSQYF
TRBV10-2,TRBJ2-2,-,few,TGCGCCAGCGAGGGGGGAAAATTGGGGACCCGGGCCGGGGAGCTGTTTTTT,CASEGGKLGTRAGELFF
TRBV6-5,TRBJ2-1,-,-,TGTGCCAGCAGACAACCGGTACTATCTAACAATGAGCAGTTCTTC,CASRQPVLSNNEQFF
TRBV29-1,TRBJ1-1,-,many,TGCAGCGTTAACAGGGAGGTGGAGACTGAAGCTTTCTTT,CSVNREVETEAFF
TRBV6-1,TRBJ1-1,-,many,TGTGCCAGCTCTCCCGGGGTGGCCTTTGCTGCCACTGAAGCTTTCTTT,CASSPGVAFAATEAFF
TRBV12-3/TRBV12-4,TRBJ1-2,TRBD1,-,TGTGCCAGCAGCCACCTCCGGGACAGGACTCGCGGCTACACCTTC,CASSHLRDRTRGYTF
TRBV6-5,TRBJ2-2,-,-,TGTGCCAGCGGTCTACTAAACACCGGGGAGCTGTTTTTT,CASGLLNTGELFF
TRBV6-5,TRBJ2-1,TRBD2,few,TGTGCCAGCAGTTACTCAAGGCGGGGGAGCTCCTACAATGAGCAGTTCTTC,CASSYSRRGSSYNEQFF
TRBV6-1,TRBJ1-2,-,few,TGTGCCGTGGTACCAGGGCCGGCTAACTATGGCTACACCTTC,CAVVPGPANYGYTF
TRBV11-2,TRBJ2-1,TRBD2,-,TGTGCCAGCAGCTTATGGACTAGCGGGACAGGGAACAATGAGCAGCTCTTC,CASSLWTSGTGNNEQLF
TRBV19,TRBJ2-5,-,-,TGTGCCAGTAGTCCCCGGGGGGCGTCGGAGACCCAGTACTTC,CASSPRGASETQYF
TRBV6-6,TRBJ1-1,-,-,TGTGCCAGCAGTCCCGACGCATCCGGCACTGAGGCTTTCTTT,CASSPDASGTEAFF
TRBV24-1,TRBJ2-7,-,-,TGTGCCACCAGTGAAAGTAAGGGGACAAAGTACTTC,CATSESKGTKYF
TRBV4-2,TRBJ1-2,TRBD1,few,TGTGCCAGCAGCCAAGTTGGACAGGGAACGACCTACACCTTC,CASSQVGQGTTYTF
TRBV5-1,TRBJ2-2,TRBD2,few,TGCGCCAGCAGCTTACTAGCGGGAGGGCCTGCCGGGGAGCTGTTTTTT,CASSLLAGGPAGELFF
TRBV28,TRBJ2-4,-,-,TGTGCCAGCAGTTGGGCTGGTGGGGACATTCAGTACTTC,CASSWAGGDIQYF
TRBV11-2,TRBJ2-1,TRBD2,-,TGTACCAGCAGCGAAGGGCTGTGGACTAGCGTTTACAATGAACAGTTCTTC,CTSSEGLWTSVYNEQFF
TRBV12-5,TRBJ2-7,TRBD2,many,TGTGCTAGTGGTTTGGGCGGGGGCTACGAGCAGTACTTC,CASGLGGGYEQYF
TRBV6-2/TRBV6-3,TRBJ2-1,-,-,TGTGCCAGCAGTTACGGTCGGTCTATCTATGAACAGTTCTTC,CASSYGRSIYEQFF